This T cell receptor beta chain appears in the sequencing data of a study of blood T cell repertoires in COVID-19. Study details: Samples of COVID-19 (acute and convalescent) were obtained from the United States, Italy and Spain.

Original processing methods: Amplifying reference gene primers gave estimates of nucleated cell counts. Data came from immunoSEQ multiplex PCR; TCRdb stores just in-frame clones and leaves some out. V and J calls and clone size follow that table, whereas D and trimming were derived from the DNA. The sample yields a few hundred thousand clones, around 80% seen once. The germline V and J ends were trimmed by 8 bases and 2 bases, with 16 bases remaining between them. The germline V gene has CDR1 SGHRS and CDR2 YFSETQ. The CDR3 is 15 residues long. The receptor was isolated from a woman between 45 and 60 years old with acute or convalescent COVID-19. The rearrangement links TRBV5-1 to TRBJ1-4; D unclear. The sample consisted of peripheral blood. The CDR3 spells CASSLVHGTNEKLFF. The CDR3 DNA is TGCGCCAGTTCTCTGGTGCACGGGACTAATGAAAAACTGTTTTTT.